The clone carrying this T cell receptor beta chain came up once. Its antigen is not known. These data belong to a study of cytomegalovirus exposure and HLA in healthy donors. Study-wide results and caveats: The only immune exposure information that was available was CMV serostatus. The study put around 180 TCR beta chains on its list as cytomegalovirus-associated. There were some public TCRs occurring in many donors, but most TCR sequences were rare.

Primers: 60 Vbeta forward and 13 Jbeta reverse. Sequenced by immunoSEQ multiplex PCR; TCRdb stores in-frame clones only, minus some. This table holds about 99,000 clones, about four fifths found once. Germline values: CDR1 SEHNR, CDR2 FQNEAQ (reference sequence). This CDR3 is 12 amino acids long. Germline trimming cut 8 bases from V and 6 bases from J; bases unmatched to any gene: 3. This receptor was taken from a male donor in good health and CMV-seropositive. Sequencing was done on a sample of PBMCs. This rearrangement joins TRBV7-9 to TRBJ2-7; 11 nucleotides line up with TRBD1. The CDR3 sequence is CASGGQGGEQYF. The CDR3 coding sequence is TGTGCCAGCGGGGGACAGGGGGGCGAGCAGTACTTC.